The rows below give T cell receptor beta chains drawn from one sample of a study of blood T cell repertoires in COVID-19. The data were produced by immunoSEQ multiplex PCR, yet TCRdb's version contains in-frame clones alone and is incomplete. This table has 100,000 to 150,000 clones, about 85% appearing once. Sequencing input: peripheral blood. The source is a woman over 75 with COVID-19, enrolled during active disease. CDR3s include the opening cysteine and the closing phenylalanine or tryptophan. The D gene is left open where the match is weak. Clone sizes are given selectively: once, few, many, or a class where the clone is expanded.

few	TRBD2	TRBV7-2	TRBJ2-1	TGTGCCAGCAGCCCAGGGACTAGCGGGCTCCCCTACAATGAGCAGTTCTTC	CASSPGTSGLPYNEQFF
-	TRBD1	TRBV9	TRBJ2-2	TGTGCCAGCAGCGTTACAGGGGCGGAAGGGGAGCTGTTTTTT	CASSVTGAEGELFF
-	TRBD1	TRBV28	TRBJ2-7	TGTGCCAGCAGACCAATGGGACAGGGGAGCTACGAGCAGTACTTC	CASRPMGQGSYEQYF
-	TRBD1	TRBV7-2	TRBJ1-2	TGTGCCAGCAGCCATGGACAGGGCTTTATCTATGGCTACACCTTC	CASSHGQGFIYGYTF
-	-	TRBV7-6	TRBJ1-6	TGTGCCAGCAGCTTGGAAGGTCTAGATTATAATTCACCCCTCCACTTT	CASSLEGLDYNSPLHF
-	-	TRBV5-1	TRBJ2-7	TGCGCCAGCAGCTTGGCGGCGGGATCGGTCTTCCAGCAGTACTTC	CASSLAAGSVFQQYF
-	-	TRBV5-5	TRBJ1-6	TGTGCCAGCGGCGTCGGGGGGAATAATTCACCCCTCCACTTT	CASGVGGNNSPLHF
-	-	TRBV5-4	TRBJ2-7	TGTGCCAGCAGCTACCGGGGTTATGACGAGCAGTACTTC	CASSYRGYDEQYF
-	TRBD1	TRBV6-5	TRBJ2-2	TGTGCCAGCAGGGGGACAGGGGGAACCGGGGAGCTGTTTTTT	CASRGTGGTGELFF
-	TRBD1	TRBV19	TRBJ2-3	TGTGCCAGTAGCGTGACAGGGGGCCGCACAGATACGCAGTATTTT	CASSVTGGRTDTQYF
-	TRBD1	TRBV28	TRBJ2-5	TGTGCCAGCAACATTGACAGGGTCCGAGAGACCCAGTACTTC	CASNIDRVRETQYF
-	TRBD2	TRBV6-2/TRBV6-3	TRBJ2-1	TGTGCCAGCAGTTACGACGGGATTTCGAGACTAGCGACAAACAATGAGCAGTTCTTC	CASSYDGISRLATNNEQFF
-	-	TRBV7-2	TRBJ2-7	TGTGCCAGCAGCGGCCGGACGGGATACGAGCAGTACTTC	CASSGRTGYEQYF
once	-	TRBV28	TRBJ2-7	TGTGCCAGCGGAATAGCCCAGGAGCAGTACTTC	CASGIAQEQYF
-	-	TRBV18	TRBJ2-7	TGTGCCAGCTCGCCCCGAGCGGGTATTGACTACGAGCAGTACTTC	CASSPRAGIDYEQYF
-	-	TRBV28	TRBJ1-4	TGTGCCAGCAGTCCTCCCGGGGAATTAGGGGAAAAACTGTTTTTT	CASSPPGELGEKLFF
-	TRBD1	TRBV18	TRBJ1-6	TGTGCCAGCTCACCGACAGGGAGAGGTTCACCCCTCCACTTT	CASSPTGRGSPLHF